One and the same sample provided the 26 T cell receptor beta chains below, sequenced in a study of shared clonotypes between healthy human individuals. CD45RO-negative, CCR7-selected cells formed the naive CD8 fraction, which excluded terminally differentiated effector memory CD45RA+ cells. TCRdb's copy holds only in-frame clones and misses some; the assay was immunoSEQ multiplex PCR. The sample shows about 2.1 million clones, around 93% of them seen only once. The specimen sequenced was naive CD8+ T cells from PBMCs. These receptors were collected from a man in his late teens or twenties in good health. Some clones in this sample may be carry-over from other donors' samples.

The rearrangement uses TRBV19 and TRBJ2-7, with D possibly TRBD1 on 6 matching bases. CDR1 is LNHDA, CDR2 SQIVND, per germline (reference sequence). The CDR3 runs 15 residues. The V gene lost 6 bases and the J gene lost 2 bases, with 17 bases spanning the gap. CDR3 residues: CASSPLTGPAYEQYF. The CDR3 nucleotides read TGTGCCAGTAGCCCATTGACAGGACCCGCCTACGAGCAGTACTTC.

This clone appeared once. The sample holds other DNA sequences that translate to the same CDR3. CDR3 coding DNA: TGTGCCAGCAGCTTAGGGACGCCCTATGGCTACACCTTC. Protein product: CASSLGTPYGYTF. The V call is TRBV11-2, the J call TRBJ1-2, with no clear D. CDR3 length: 13 residues. Deletions cut 1 base from V and 4 bases from J, with 7 bases between. Per the germline V gene, CDR1 is SGHAT and CDR2 is FQNNGV.

The V gene is TRBV5-1, the J gene TRBJ1-2; D is unresolved. CDR1 is SGHRS, CDR2 YFSETQ, per germline. V lost 4 bases and J 6 bases, leaving 13 bases between the germline ends. This CDR3 spans 13 amino acids. In nucleotides, the CDR3 is TGCGCCAGCAGCCAACCCGATAAAAATGGCTACACCTTC. This translates into CASSQPDKNGYTF.

The chain couples TRBV5-8 to TRBJ1-5, with TRBD1 matching over 8 bases. Germline V gene lookup returns CDR1 SGHTS and CDR2 YDEGEE. CDR3 length: 15 residues. V gave up 4 bases and J gave up 5 bases; unmatched junction bases: 8. The DNA for the CDR3 is TGTGCCAGCAGCCACACGGGACAGGCATATCAGCCCCAGCATTTT. Translation: CASSHTGQAYQPQHF.

The chain has TRBV7-2 and TRBJ2-4, with D hard to call. The V gene lost 5 bases and the J gene lost 0 bases, with 20 bases spanning the gap. The CDR3 is 18 amino acids. Germline assignment: CDR1 SGHTA and CDR2 FQGNSA. The CDR3 DNA reads TGTGCCAGCAGCGCAATGGCGGACGGAGCGTTAGCCAAAAACATTCAGTACTTC. Translated: CASSAMADGALAKNIQYF. Looking up the rest from reference TRBV7-2 and TRBJ2-4 gives the full variable domain: GAGVSQSPSNKVTEKGKDVELRCDPISGHTALYWYRQSLGQGLEFLIYFQGNSAPDKSGLPSDRFSAERTGGSVSTLTIQRTQQEDSAVYLCASSAMADGALAKNIQYFGAGTRLSVL.

The chain joins TRBV15 to TRBJ1-5; 10 bases fit TRBD1. Germline assignment: CDR1 LNHNV and CDR2 YYDKDF (reference sequence). The CDR3 runs to 15 residues. The V gene end was trimmed by 5 bases and the J gene end by 5 bases; junction bases not matched to a gene: 6. The CDR3 reads CATSSSGQGDQPQHF. The CDR3 DNA reads TGTGCCACCAGCTCCAGTGGACAGGGGGATCAGCCCCAGCATTTT.

This rearrangement joins TRBV28 to TRBJ2-7, with D unclear. Looked up from germline, CDR1 is MDHEN and CDR2 is SYDVKM. The CDR3 runs 13 residues. V was pared by 3 bases and J by 9 bases, with 15 bases between. The CDR3 nucleotides read TGTGCCAGCAGTTTTTCGAGCTCTTATTTGCAGTACTTC. Protein sequence: CASSFSSSYLQYF.

V gene TRBV15 combines with J gene TRBJ2-2; tentative D call: TRBD2 (5 bases). Germline lookup yields CDR1 LNHNV and CDR2 YYDKDF (reference sequence). Trimming cost V 0 bases and J 5 bases, with 16 bases left between them. This CDR3 has 17 amino acids. The CDR3 sequence is CATSRDLSGIRTGELFF. The CDR3 nucleotides are TGTGCCACCAGCAGAGATCTTTCGGGGATCCGGACCGGGGAGCTGTTTTTT.

The gene calls are TRBV14 and TRBJ1-1, with 8 bases identical to TRBD1. The CDR3 totals 14 residues. Germline-derived CDR1 and CDR2 are SGHDN and FVKESK. V gave up 6 bases and J gave up 3 bases; unmatched junction bases: 6. CDR3: CASRPPGGHTEAFF. The DNA for the CDR3 is TGTGCCAGCAGGCCCCCAGGGGGCCACACTGAAGCTTTCTTT.

V gene TRBV29-1 combines with J gene TRBJ2-7, with D perhaps matching TRBD2 (6 bases). The CDR3 runs to 15 residues. V lost 1 base to trimming and J lost 0 bases, with 13 bases between them. The germline CDR1 and CDR2 sequences are SQVTM and ANQGSEA. The DNA for the CDR3 is TGCAGCGTTGAAGTAGGGCGGGATCGCTCCTACGAGCAGTACTTC. Its translation is CSVEVGRDRSYEQYF.

The chain carries TRBV19 and TRBJ2-3; a possible D gene is TRBD1 (6 bases). The CDR3 loop spans 16 amino acids. The V and J ends lost 10 bases and 0 bases respectively, with 20 bases between them. CDR1 is LNHDA, CDR2 SQIVND, per germline (reference sequence). The CDR3 region is CATRSKGVPSTDTQYF. CDR3 nucleotide sequence: TGTGCCACCAGATCAAAGGGGGTACCTAGCACAGATACGCAGTATTTT.

DNA for the CDR3: TGTGCCAGCAGCCTACCCCGAGGCCTCGGCGGGAGGGACCACGAGCAGTACTTC. It is translated as CASSLPRGLGGRDHEQYF. The gene calls are TRBV7-9 and TRBJ2-7; 9 bases line up with TRBD2. CDR3 length: 18 residues. J gave up 5 bases and V 5 bases, and 19 bases lay outside the gene matches. Germline V CDR1 and CDR2: SEHNR, FQNEAQ (reference sequence). Full variable domain (remainder filled in from reference TRBV7-9 and TRBJ2-7): DTGVSQNPRHKITKRGQNVTFRCDPISEHNRLYWYRQTLGQGPEFLTYFQNEAQLEKSRLLSDRFSAERPKGSFSTLEIQRTEQGDSAMYLCASSLPRGLGGRDHEQYFGPGTRLTVT.

The chain uses TRBV27 and TRBJ2-3; 10 bases match TRBD2. The germline V gene has CDR1 MNHEY and CDR2 SMNVEV (reference sequence). V trimming: 5 bases; J trimming: 4 bases; junction bases outside the gene matches: 6. The CDR3 is made up of 15 amino acids. For the CDR3, the DNA is TGTGCCAGCAGTCCAAGCGGGAGGGCGGCAGATACGCAGTATTTT. Protein sequence: CASSPSGRAADTQYF.

The J gene is TRBJ1-1, the V gene TRBV4-1; possible D gene TRBD1, 6 bases. Trimming left V 3 bases short and J 7 bases short, with 24 bases between. There are 17 residues in the CDR3. Germline V CDR1 and CDR2: MGHRA, YSYEKL. CDR3 sequence (DNA): TGCGCCAGCAGCCAGCCCGACAGGCGCCTGATTGCGAGTGAAGCTTTCTTT. This gives the protein CASSQPDRRLIASEAFF.

The chain has TRBV10-2 and TRBJ1-5; 7 bases are shared with TRBD1. V dropped 6 bases and J dropped 4; count of bases not matched to a gene: 3. The CDR3 length is 13 residues. Germline V gene sequence: CDR1 WSHSY, CDR2 SAAADI. The CDR3 loop reads CASSDRENQPQHF. CDR3 bases: TGCGCCAGCAGCGACAGGGAGAATCAGCCCCAGCATTTT.

The CDR3 sequence: CASSFSQGDALRYGYTF. CDR3 DNA: TGTGCCAGCAGCTTTAGCCAGGGTGACGCACTACGCTATGGCTACACCTTC. The genes are TRBV7-9 and TRBJ1-2; perhaps TRBD1 as D (5 bases). Germline V lookup: CDR1 SEHNR, CDR2 FQNEAQ (reference sequence). The CDR3 loop spans 17 amino acids. Between the trimmed V and J ends, which lost 3 bases and 4 bases, there was a span of 21 bases.

The chain couples TRBV29-1 to TRBJ2-5, with D hard to call. The germline V gene has CDR1 SQVTM and CDR2 ANQGSEA. V shed 7 bases and J shed 0 bases, with 9 bases lying between them. The CDR3 consists of 12 residues. The CDR3 DNA reads as TGCAGCGACACCACGTACCAAGAGACCCAGTACTTC. This gives the protein CSDTTYQETQYF.

CDR3 loop: CASSDFTSGMGEQFF. CDR3 in DNA: TGTGCCAGCAGTGACTTTACTAGCGGGATGGGTGAGCAGTTCTTC. The genes are TRBV6-4 and TRBJ2-1; 10 bases are shared with TRBD2. Germline V gene lookup returns CDR1 MRHNA and CDR2 SNTAGT. The J segment lost 9 bases and the V segment lost 1 base, leaving 6 bases of the junction unmatched. The CDR3 loop spans 15 amino acids.

Concerning this clone: The junction shows a germline mismatch at one end, possibly a read error. The V and J genes are TRBV11-2 and TRBJ2-2, with 8 bases aligning to TRBD1. The CDR3 is 14 residues long. The germline CDR1 and CDR2 sequences are SGHAT and FQNNGV. The CDR3 sequence: CASSHWDRLGGLFF. The CDR3 region has the DNA TGTGCCAGCAGCCATTGGGACAGGTTAGGGGGGCTGTTTTTT.

V gene TRBV28 combines with J gene TRBJ1-4, with a weak D call TRBD1 (5 bases). Germline CDR1 MDHEN, CDR2 SYDVKM. This CDR3 contains 16 residues. Trimming cost V 6 bases and J 5 bases, with 19 bases left between them. In nucleotides, the CDR3 is TGTGCCAGCAGCGAGACATCGCCCGGGGGGAATGAAAAACTGTTTTTT. Its protein is CASSETSPGGNEKLFF.

The chain combines TRBV15 with TRBJ2-4; TRBD2 aligns across 8 bases. Per the germline V gene, CDR1 is LNHNV and CDR2 is YYDKDF (reference sequence). The CDR3 has 17 amino acids. Germline trimming cut 0 bases from V and 1 base from J; bases unmatched to any gene: 5. CDR3 sequence reads: CATSRDRGGVAKNIQYF. CDR3 DNA: TGTGCCACCAGCAGAGATCGGGGGGGCGTGGCCAAAAACATTCAGTACTTC.

As to this clone: At the DNA level, this CDR3 is encoded by other sequences in the same sample as well. This chain uses TRBV27 with TRBJ2-3, with D perhaps given as TRBD1 or TRBD2 (5 bases each). CDR1 MNHEY and CDR2 SMNVEV come from the germline V gene (reference sequence). The CDR3 loop spans 14 amino acids. Between the trimmed V and J ends, which lost 2 bases and 0 bases, there was a span of 6 bases. CDR3 DNA sequence: TGTGCCAGCAGTTTAGGGGGTAGCACAGATACGCAGTATTTT. Amino acids: CASSLGGSTDTQYF.

This CDR3 is CASSIGWENNEQFF. DNA for the CDR3: TGTGCCAGTAGTATAGGCTGGGAAAACAATGAGCAGTTCTTC. The V and J genes are TRBV19 and TRBJ2-1; the D is unclear. CDR3 length equals 14 residues. V lost 1 base, J lost 5 bases, and 9 bases lay in between. CDR1 LNHDA and CDR2 SQIVND come from the germline V gene (reference sequence).

This chain links TRBV11-2 with TRBJ1-1; 9 nucleotides line up with TRBD1. The CDR3 has 15 residues. V lost 5 bases to trimming and J lost 1 base; unmatched junction nucleotides: 5. Germline CDR1 reads SGHAT; CDR2 reads FQNNGV. CDR3: CASSARQGENTEAFF. DNA of the CDR3: TGTGCCAGCAGCGCCCGACAGGGGGAGAACACTGAAGCTTTCTTT.

V and J are TRBV5-1 and TRBJ1-2; 7 nucleotides align to TRBD1. This CDR3 contains 15 residues. After removal of 0 bases from V and 8 bases from J, the junction contained 10 bases not matched to a gene. CDR1 SGHRS and CDR2 YFSETQ come from the germline V gene. The CDR3 DNA is TGCGCCAGCAGCTTGGCCGGGGACAGTCCCTTGGGCTACACCTTC. Protein: CASSLAGDSPLGYTF.

J is TRBJ2-7 and V is TRBV10-3; tentatively, D is TRBD1 or TRBD2 (5 bases each). The germline CDR1 and CDR2 sequences are ENHRY and SYGVKD. The V end was cut by 2 bases, the J end by 5 bases, with 13 bases between. The CDR3 is 14 amino acids. CDR3 sequence reads: CAISEPRRGDEQYF. The CDR3 bases are TGTGCCATCAGTGAGCCTCGAAGGGGAGACGAGCAGTACTTC.